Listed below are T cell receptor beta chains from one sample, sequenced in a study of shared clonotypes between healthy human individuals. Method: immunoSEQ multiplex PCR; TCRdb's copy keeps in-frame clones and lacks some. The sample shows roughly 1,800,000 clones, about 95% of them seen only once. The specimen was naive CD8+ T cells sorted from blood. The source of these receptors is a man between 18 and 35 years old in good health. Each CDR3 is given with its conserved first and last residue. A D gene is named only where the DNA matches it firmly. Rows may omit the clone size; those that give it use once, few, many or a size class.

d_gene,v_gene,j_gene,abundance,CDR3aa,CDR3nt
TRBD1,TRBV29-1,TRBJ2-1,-,CSVEGEGGLYNEQFF,TGCAGCGTTGAAGGGGAAGGGGGCCTCTACAATGAGCAGTTCTTC
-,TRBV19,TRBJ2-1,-,CASIVAAGHNEQFF,TGTGCCAGTATCGTCGCTGCAGGACACAATGAGCAGTTCTTC
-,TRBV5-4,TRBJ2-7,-,CASSLGLSSYEQYF,TGTGCCAGCAGCTTGGGGCTGAGCTCCTACGAGCAGTACTTC
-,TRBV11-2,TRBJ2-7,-,CASSLGGSSYEQYF,TGTGCCAGCAGCTTAGGAGGGAGCTCCTACGAGCAGTACTTC
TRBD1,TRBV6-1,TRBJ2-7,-,CASKGDSSIYEQYF,TGTGCCAGCAAGGGGGACAGCTCCATTTACGAGCAGTACTTC
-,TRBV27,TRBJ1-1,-,CASSPTGQTEAFF,TGTGCCAGCAGTCCGACGGGACAAACTGAAGCTTTCTTT
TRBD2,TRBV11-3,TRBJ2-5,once,CASSLTGLAGSETQYF,TGTGCCAGCAGCTTGACGGGACTAGCGGGTTCAGAGACCCAGTACTTC
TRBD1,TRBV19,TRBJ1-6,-,CASSPGQGIMSLHF,TGTGCCAGTAGCCCGGGACAGGGGATTATGTCCCTCCACTTT
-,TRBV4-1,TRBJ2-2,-,CASSQDPSDTGELFF,TGCGCCAGCAGCCAAGATCCTAGCGACACCGGGGAGCTGTTTTTT
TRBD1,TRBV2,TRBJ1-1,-,CASSSGQAPNTEAFF,TGTGCCAGCAGCTCTGGACAGGCCCCCAACACTGAAGCTTTCTTT
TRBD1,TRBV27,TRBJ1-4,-,CASTLTGGNEKLFF,TGTGCCAGCACCCTGACAGGGGGTAATGAAAAACTGTTTTTT
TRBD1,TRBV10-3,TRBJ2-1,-,CAISDDRGPYNEQFF,TGTGCCATCAGTGACGACAGGGGTCCCTACAATGAGCAGTTCTTC
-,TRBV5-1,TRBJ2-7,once,CASSLEAQRAYYEQYF,TGCGCCAGCAGCTTGGAAGCCCAGCGGGCGTACTACGAGCAGTACTTC
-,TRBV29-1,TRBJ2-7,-,CSVEDGAREEQYF,TGCAGCGTTGAAGATGGGGCTCGGGAAGAGCAGTACTTC
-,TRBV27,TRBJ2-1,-,CASSGAGQFF,TGTGCCAGCAGCGGGGCCGGGCAGTTCTTC
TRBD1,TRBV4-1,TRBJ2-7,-,CASSLRQGNYEQYF,TGCGCCAGCAGCTTAAGACAGGGGAACTACGAGCAGTACTTC
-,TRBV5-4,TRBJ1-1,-,CASSLLGGGIITEAFF,TGTGCCAGCAGCTTATTGGGGGGCGGGATAATCACTGAAGCTTTCTTT
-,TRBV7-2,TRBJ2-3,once,CASSPPGTRASTDTQYF,TGTGCCAGCAGCCCCCCTGGGACCCGTGCTAGCACAGATACGCAGTATTTT
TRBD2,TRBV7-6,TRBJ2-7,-,CASSLESAGGYEQYF,TGTGCCAGCAGCTTAGAATCCGCGGGAGGCTACGAGCAGTACTTC
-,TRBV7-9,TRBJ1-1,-,CASSWGEVEAFF,TGTGCCAGCAGCTGGGGCGAAGTTGAAGCTTTCTTT
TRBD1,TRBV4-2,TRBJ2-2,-,CASSQETGGSTGELFF,TGTGCCAGCAGCCAAGAAACAGGGGGATCCACCGGGGAGCTGTTTTTT
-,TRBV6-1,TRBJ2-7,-,CASSPRTGSYEQYF,TGTGCCAGCAGTCCACGGACTGGGAGCTACGAGCAGTACTTC
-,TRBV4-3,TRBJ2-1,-,CASSQDSGLPSSYNEQFF,TGCGCCAGCAGCCAAGATTCGGGACTCCCGAGTTCCTACAATGAGCAGTTCTTC
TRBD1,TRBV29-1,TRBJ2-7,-,CSVVDRDGVNYEQYF,TGCAGCGTTGTTGACAGGGACGGTGTAAATTACGAGCAGTACTTC
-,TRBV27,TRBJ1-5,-,CASSLYRNQPQHF,TGTGCCAGCAGTTTATACCGCAATCAGCCCCAGCATTTT
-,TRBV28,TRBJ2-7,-,CASSLGQGGIYEQYF,TGTGCCAGCAGTTTAGGGCAGGGGGGGATCTACGAGCAGTACTTC
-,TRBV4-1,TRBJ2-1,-,CASSRLRGGHNEQFF,TGCGCCAGCAGCCGCCTACGTGGGGGCCACAATGAGCAGTTCTTC
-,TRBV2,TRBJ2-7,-,CASATRPVSEQYF,TGTGCCAGCGCCACCCGACCTGTTTCCGAGCAGTACTTC
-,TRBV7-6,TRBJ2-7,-,CASSLSHRADFYEQYF,TGTGCCAGCAGCTTATCCCACAGGGCGGACTTCTACGAGCAGTACTTC
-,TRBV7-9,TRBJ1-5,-,CASSSSGTPYSNQPQHF,TGTGCCAGCAGCTCCTCAGGGACACCGTATAGCAATCAGCCCCAGCATTTT
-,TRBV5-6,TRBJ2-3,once,CASSWRDTQYF,TGTGCCAGCAGCTGGCGAGATACGCAGTATTTT
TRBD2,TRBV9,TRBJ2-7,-,CASSVGASGEYEQYF,TGTGCCAGCAGCGTAGGAGCTAGCGGGGAGTACGAGCAGTACTTC
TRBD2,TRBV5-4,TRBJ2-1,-,CASSSGTSGSMEQFF,TGTGCCAGCAGCTCCGGGACTAGCGGGAGTATGGAGCAGTTCTTC
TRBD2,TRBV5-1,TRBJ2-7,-,CASSLEPSGRGSYEQYF,TGCGCCAGCAGCTTGGAGCCTAGCGGGAGGGGGTCCTACGAGCAGTACTTC
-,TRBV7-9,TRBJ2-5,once,CASSSPTDPVGTQYF,TGTGCCAGCAGCTCTCCTACGGACCCCGTCGGTACCCAGTACTTC
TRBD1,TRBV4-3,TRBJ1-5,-,CASSQDTGGGRPQHF,TGCGCCAGCAGCCAAGACACAGGGGGAGGGAGGCCCCAGCATTTT
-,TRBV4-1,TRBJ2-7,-,CASSIANEQYF,TGCGCCAGCAGCATTGCCAACGAGCAGTACTTC
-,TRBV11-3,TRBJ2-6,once,CASSLGPSGANVLTF,TGTGCCAGCAGCTTAGGGCCGTCAGGGGCCAACGTCCTGACTTTC
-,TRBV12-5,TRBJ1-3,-,CASGLVLGLNTIYF,TGTGCTAGTGGTTTGGTACTAGGGCTGAACACCATATATTTT
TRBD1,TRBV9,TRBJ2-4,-,CASSVGPGGGKNIQYF,TGTGCCAGCAGCGTAGGTCCAGGGGGTGGCAAAAACATTCAGTACTTC
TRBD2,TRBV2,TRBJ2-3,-,CASSASSGADTQYF,TGTGCCAGCAGTGCCTCTAGCGGGGCAGATACGCAGTATTTT